A single sample gave rise to the 31 T cell receptor beta chains below, sequenced in a study of blood T cell repertoires in COVID-19. Generated by immunoSEQ multiplex PCR, the TCRdb table keeps only in-frame clones and is missing some. The sample contains about 170,000 clones, 82% of which appear only once. Material: peripheral blood. These receptors came from a woman of 80 years or more with active or convalescent COVID-19.

CDR3 nucleotides: TGTGCCAGCAGCTCAGTGCCAATGGAGACCCAGTACTTC. It encodes CASSSVPMETQYF. J is TRBJ2-5 and V is TRBV7-8; D call uncertain. The CDR3 has 13 residues. Germline loops: CDR1 SGHVS, CDR2 FQNEAQ. Between the trimmed V and J ends, which lost 4 bases and 5 bases, there was a span of 11 bases.

The chain is built from TRBV18 and TRBJ2-7; the D gene is possibly TRBD1 (8 bases). CDR3 length equals 16 residues. From germline, CDR1 is KGHSH and CDR2 LQKENI. With 2 bases removed from V and 2 bases from J, the gap between germline ends came to 16 bases. The CDR3, as DNA: TGTGCCAGCTCACCAGGAGACAGGGGAGGGACCTACGAGCAGTACTTC. It translates to CASSPGDRGGTYEQYF.

With regard to this clone: The junction does not match germline at one end; this may be a read error. Different DNA sequences within this sample yield the same CDR3. The chain carries TRBV29-1 and TRBJ1-2; D perhaps matches TRBD1 (6 bases). Germline V gives CDR1 SQVTM, CDR2 ANQGSEA. The length of the CDR3 is 14 residues. The CDR3 DNA sequence: TGCAGCGTTGACAGGGGACCCTCTAATTATGGCTACACCTTC. Its protein product is CSVDRGPSNYGYTF.

This clone has only a few counts. J is TRBJ1-2 and V is TRBV29-1; the D gene is possibly TRBD1 (5 bases). CDR1 and CDR2 from the germline V gene are SQVTM and ANQGSEA. The CDR3 is made up of 12 amino acids. Between the trimmed V and J ends, which lost 1 base and 6 bases, there was a span of 9 bases. CDR3 bases: TGCAGCGTTGAAGGGGGGGAACATGGCTACACCTTC. Encoded protein: CSVEGGEHGYTF.

The genes are TRBV27 and TRBJ2-7, with D unclear. The CDR3 sequence is 14 residues long. Germline CDR1 MNHEY, CDR2 SMNVEV (reference sequence). V lost 4 bases to trimming and J lost 0 bases, with 10 bases between them. Here the CDR3 DNA reads TGTGCCAGCAGTTCGATCGGGTCCTCCTACGAGCAGTACTTC. Its protein product is CASSSIGSSYEQYF.

This chain joins TRBV12-5 and TRBJ1-5; no reliable D call. Germline V lookup: CDR1 LGHNT, CDR2 FRNRAP. V shed 2 bases and J shed 7 bases, with 6 bases lying between them. This CDR3 region has 12 residues. The CDR3 DNA follows: TGTGCTAGTGGTTTGCCCCAACAGCCCCAGCATTTT. Amino acid sequence: CASGLPQQPQHF. The whole variable domain, remainder taken from reference TRBV12-5 and TRBJ1-5, is DARVTQTPRHKVTEMGQEVTMRCQPILGHNTVFWYRQTMMQGLELLAYFRNRAPLDDSGMPKDRFSAEMPDATLATLKIQPSEPRDSAVYFCASGLPQQPQHFGDGTRLSIL.

The chain is built from TRBV5-8 and TRBJ2-7; 7 bases agree with TRBD1. Germline V lookup: CDR1 SGHTS, CDR2 YDEGEE. This CDR3 spans 15 amino acids. V gave up 5 bases and J gave up 2 bases; unmatched junction bases: 10. CDR3 in amino acids: CASRHSVTGPYEQYF. CDR3 DNA sequence: TGTGCCAGCAGACACTCTGTGACAGGGCCCTACGAGCAGTACTTC.

This clone was counted between two and nine times. The rearrangement joins TRBV6-5 to TRBJ1-1; 7 nucleotides agree with TRBD1. Per the germline V gene, CDR1 is MNHEY and CDR2 is SVGAGI. V lost 6 bases and J lost 1; bases outside the gene matches: 5. The CDR3 totals 14 residues. The CDR3 nucleotides are TGTGCCAGCAGACCAGGACAGGCGAACACTGAAGCTTTCTTT. Its protein product is CASRPGQANTEAFF.

This rearrangement joins TRBV18 to TRBJ2-3; D gene unclear. The CDR3 runs 15 residues. CDR1 is KGHSH, CDR2 LQKENI, per germline. V shed 0 bases and J shed 3 bases, with 10 bases lying between them. CDR3 loop: CASSPPSGVTDTQYF. CDR3 in DNA: TGTGCCAGCTCACCACCGTCGGGTGTTACAGATACGCAGTATTTT.

Written as DNA, the CDR3 is TGCGCCAGCAGCCGCGGGGGTGGCTATGGCTACACCTTC. It translates to CASSRGGGYGYTF. V gene TRBV5-1 combines with J gene TRBJ1-2, with D tentatively TRBD1 (5 bases). This CDR3 has 13 amino acids. Germline V gene lookup returns CDR1 SGHRS and CDR2 YFSETQ. V lost 4 bases and J 4 bases, leaving 11 bases between the germline ends. Full variable domain (outside the CDR3, taken from reference TRBV5-1 and TRBJ1-2): KAGVTQTPRYLIKTRGQQVTLSCSPISGHRSVSWYQQTPGQGLQFLFEYFSETQRNKGNFPGRFSGRQFSNSRSEMNVSTLELGDSALYLCASSRGGGYGYTFGSGTRLTVV.

Comment on this clone: Other DNA sequences in the sample encode the same CDR3. This sequence joins TRBV30 and TRBJ1-1; 9 nucleotides agree with TRBD1. J lost 5 bases, V lost 1 base, and 2 bases had no gene match. This CDR3 comprises 13 residues. From germline, CDR1 is GTSNPN and CDR2 SVGIG (reference sequence). CDR3 amino acids: CAWSGQGGTEAFF. The CDR3 DNA sequence: TGTGCCTGGAGTGGACAGGGGGGGACTGAAGCTTTCTTT.

The chain links TRBV2 to TRBJ1-1, with 7 bases that match TRBD1. The trim removed 1 base at V and 5 bases at J, leaving 4 bases unmatched. The CDR3 length is 14 residues. Germline loops: CDR1 SNHLY, CDR2 FYNNEI. CDR3 residues: CASSEDRGRTEAFF. As DNA, the CDR3 is TGTGCCAGCAGTGAAGACAGGGGCAGGACTGAAGCTTTCTTT.

This CDR3 is CASSTTRGNTEAFF. As DNA, the CDR3 is TGCGCCAGCAGCACGACCCGGGGGAACACTGAAGCTTTCTTT. The chain couples TRBV5-1 to TRBJ1-1; D unresolved. The V and J ends lost 4 bases and 1 base respectively, with 11 bases between them. This CDR3 contains 14 residues. Germline CDR1 reads SGHRS; CDR2 reads YFSETQ.

The CDR3 here is CASSPTGTGGNSPLHF. CDR3 in DNA: TGTGCCAGCTCACCTACCGGGACAGGGGGTAATTCACCCCTCCACTTT. The chain joins TRBV18 to TRBJ1-6, with 11 bases lining up with TRBD1. V was clipped by 3 bases and J by 6 bases; unmatched bases: 4. CDR3 length: 16 residues. Germline CDR1 is KGHSH and CDR2 is LQKENI.

This clone was observed a handful of times. The gene calls are TRBV5-1 and TRBJ1-2; unclear D gene. The CDR3 is 13 amino acids. Per germline, CDR1 SGHRS and CDR2 YFSETQ. The ends were cut back, 5 bases at V and 2 bases at J, with 10 bases in the middle. In nucleotides, the CDR3 is TGCGCCAGCAGGGAGACGGCAAACTATGGCTACACCTTC. It encodes CASRETANYGYTF. Complete variable domain (other parts from reference TRBV5-1 and TRBJ1-2): KAGVTQTPRYLIKTRGQQVTLSCSPISGHRSVSWYQQTPGQGLQFLFEYFSETQRNKGNFPGRFSGRQFSNSRSEMNVSTLELGDSALYLCASRETANYGYTFGSGTRLTVV.

This chain uses TRBV6-5 with TRBJ2-7, with 12 bases aligning to TRBD1. Losses at the gene ends were 7 bases for V and 4 bases for J; bases not matched to a gene: 5. This CDR3 is built from 14 residues. Per the germline V gene, CDR1 is MNHEY and CDR2 is SVGAGI. Written as DNA, the CDR3 is TGTGCCAGCAACCGGGACAGGGGGCTGTACGAGCAGTACTTC. Its translation: CASNRDRGLYEQYF.

The V and J genes are TRBV18 and TRBJ1-4; D possibly corresponds to TRBD1 (5 bases). The germline gives CDR1 KGHSH, CDR2 LQKENI. The CDR3 contains 15 residues. V was shortened by 4 bases and J by 3 bases, with 12 bases between the two germline ends. DNA of the CDR3: TGTGCCAGCTCACTTCGCCGGGGGGCTAATGAAAAACTGTTTTTT. Its translation is CASSLRRGANEKLFF.

The rearrangement joins TRBV29-1 to TRBJ2-5; 8 bases agree with TRBD1. The CDR3 length is 13 residues. The V gene end was trimmed by 7 bases and the J gene end by 1 base; junction bases not matched to a gene: 5. From germline, CDR1 is SQVTM and CDR2 ANQGSEA. CDR3: CSGVTGGQETQYF. In DNA, the CDR3 is TGCAGCGGGGTAACAGGGGGCCAAGAGACCCAGTACTTC. Variable domain in full (rest from reference TRBV29-1 and TRBJ2-5): SAVISQKPSRDICQRGTSLTIQCQVDSQVTMMFWYRQQPGQSLTLIATANQGSEATYESGFVIDKFPISRPNLTFSTLTVSNMSPEDSSIYLCSGVTGGQETQYFGPGTRLLVL.

The CDR3 bases are TGTGCCAGCAGTTCGGCGGGACAGGATAACTACGAGCAGTACTTC. It yields the protein CASSSAGQDNYEQYF. J is TRBJ2-7 and V is TRBV28, with TRBD1 identical over 8 bases. CDR3 size: 15 residues. V was clipped by 4 bases and J by 3 bases; unmatched bases: 8. Germline V gene sequence: CDR1 MDHEN, CDR2 SYDVKM.

This chain joins TRBV5-1 and TRBJ2-5; TRBD2 agrees at 7 bases. Germline V gene sequence: CDR1 SGHRS, CDR2 YFSETQ. This CDR3 contains 15 residues. Trimming at V came to 0 bases and at J to 5 bases, leaving 7 bases not matched to a gene. CDR3 sequence: CASSLGPAGAETQYF. CDR3 in DNA: TGCGCCAGCAGCTTGGGTCCGGCGGGAGCCGAGACCCAGTACTTC. Filled out from reference TRBV5-1 and TRBJ2-5, the complete variable domain reads KAGVTQTPRYLIKTRGQQVTLSCSPISGHRSVSWYQQTPGQGLQFLFEYFSETQRNKGNFPGRFSGRQFSNSRSEMNVSTLELGDSALYLCASSLGPAGAETQYFGPGTRLLVL.

The V and J genes are TRBV5-1 and TRBJ2-5; a weak D match, TRBD2 (5 bases). Germline V gives CDR1 SGHRS, CDR2 YFSETQ. The CDR3 has 15 residues. V was shortened by 0 bases and J by 5 bases, with 14 bases between the two germline ends. CDR3 sequence reads: CASSLAGAVRETQYF. The CDR3 DNA reads as TGCGCCAGCAGCTTGGCTGGAGCGGTTCGGGAGACCCAGTACTTC.

The chain recombines TRBV29-1 with TRBJ2-1; possible D gene TRBD1, 5 bases. The germline CDR1 and CDR2 sequences are SQVTM and ANQGSEA. V gave up 3 bases and J gave up 6 bases, with 12 bases separating them. There are 13 residues in the CDR3. The CDR3 DNA follows: TGCAGCGTTGACAGGGTGGATGGCAATGAGCAGTTCTTC. Translating it yields CSVDRVDGNEQFF.

This clone was observed once. The rearrangement uses TRBV3-1 (or the pseudogene TRBV3-2) and TRBJ2-7; weak D call: TRBD2 (5 bases). Looked up from germline, CDR1 is LGHDT and CDR2 is YNNKEL (reference sequence). Between the trimmed V and J ends, which lost 4 bases and 7 bases, there was a span of 11 bases. The CDR3 runs 12 residues. DNA for the CDR3: TGTGCCAGCAGCCCGGACTTAGGGGAGCAGTACTTC. It specifies CASSPDLGEQYF.

J is TRBJ2-1 and V is TRBV2, with 10 nucleotides matching TRBD2. Germline CDR1 reads SNHLY; CDR2 reads FYNNEI. CDR3 length: 13 residues. Trimming cost V 6 bases and J 8 bases; bases outside gene matches: 4. The CDR3 nucleotides read TGTGCCAGCAGGTCTAGCGGGAGTGATGAGCAGTTCTTC. This sequence encodes CASRSSGSDEQFF.

This clone has only one observation. The chain is built from TRBV9 and TRBJ1-1; the match to TRBD1 covers 7 bases. The CDR3 is 14 amino acids. The V gene end was trimmed by 4 bases and the J gene end by 11 bases; junction bases not matched to a gene: 14. The germline V gene has CDR1 SGDLS and CDR2 YYNGEE. The CDR3 DNA follows: TGTGCCAGCAGCCCGCTCCGGGACAGCCTCGGCGCTTTCTTT. Translation gives CASSPLRDSLGAFF. The full variable domain, with the rest looked up from reference TRBV9 and TRBJ1-1, is DSGVTQTPKHLITATGQRVTLRCSPRSGDLSVYWYQQSLDQGLQFLIQYYNGEERAKGNILERFSAQQFPDLHSELNLSSLELGDSALYFCASSPLRDSLGAFFGQGTRLTVV.

The V call is TRBV24-1, the J call TRBJ2-1; 8 nucleotides align to TRBD1. Germline V gene data show CDR1 as KGHDR and CDR2 as SFDVKD. The CDR3 extends over 16 amino acids. V was pared by 3 bases and J by 4 bases, with 7 bases of the junction left unmatched. The CDR3 protein is CATSDRDRGSYNEQFF. CDR3 sequence (DNA): TGTGCCACCAGTGATCGTGACAGGGGTTCTTACAATGAGCAGTTCTTC.

This sequence joins TRBV20-1 and TRBJ1-1, with TRBD1 matching 7 bases. V trimming: 3 bases; J trimming: 8 bases; junction bases outside the gene matches: 3. Germline V CDR1 and CDR2: DFQATT, SNEGSKA (reference sequence). The CDR3 sequence is 11 residues long. The CDR3 is CSARGTAEAFF. CDR3 bases: TGCAGTGCTAGGGGGACAGCCGAAGCTTTCTTT.

The chain employs TRBV7-9 and TRBJ2-2; weak D call: TRBD1 (8 bases). The CDR3 length is 16 residues. Germline CDR1 reads SEHNR; CDR2 reads FQNEAQ (reference sequence). With 5 bases removed from V and 4 bases from J, the gap between germline ends came to 17 bases. CDR3 protein: CASSPRTGRVTGELFF. Written as DNA, the CDR3 is TGTGCCAGCAGCCCACGGACAGGGAGGGTCACCGGGGAGCTGTTTTTT.

The genes are TRBV10-3 and TRBJ2-3; TRBD2 might be the D (6 bases). From germline, CDR1 is ENHRY and CDR2 SYGVKD. The CDR3 has 13 residues. Trimming took 4 bases from V and 6 from J, leaving 11 bases between them. CDR3 protein: CAISVTGGDTQYF. CDR3 nucleotide sequence: TGTGCCATCAGTGTAACTGGGGGGGATACGCAGTATTTT.

The chain joins TRBV21-1 to TRBJ1-1; the table calls TRBD1, which could not be checked here. TRBV21-1 is labeled a pseudogene. There are 21 residues in the CDR3. The CDR3 loop is CASSKRAKSGSPFISQDEAFF. The CDR3 bases are TGTGCCAGCAGCAAACGCGCGAAGAGTGGCTCTCCTTTCATCTCTCAGGATGAAGCTTTCTTT.

J is TRBJ2-1 and V is TRBV5-1; 10 nucleotides align to TRBD1. CDR3 length: 15 amino acids. V shed 3 bases, J shed 6 bases, and the junction held 6 bases outside the gene matches. Germline CDR1 reads SGHRS; CDR2 reads YFSETQ. CDR3 bases: TGCGCCAGCAGCTCTGGGACAGGGGAGGGCAATGAGCAGTTCTTC. This translates into CASSSGTGEGNEQFF. The full variable domain, with the rest looked up from reference TRBV5-1 and TRBJ2-1, is KAGVTQTPRYLIKTRGQQVTLSCSPISGHRSVSWYQQTPGQGLQFLFEYFSETQRNKGNFPGRFSGRQFSNSRSEMNVSTLELGDSALYLCASSSGTGEGNEQFFGPGTRLTVL.